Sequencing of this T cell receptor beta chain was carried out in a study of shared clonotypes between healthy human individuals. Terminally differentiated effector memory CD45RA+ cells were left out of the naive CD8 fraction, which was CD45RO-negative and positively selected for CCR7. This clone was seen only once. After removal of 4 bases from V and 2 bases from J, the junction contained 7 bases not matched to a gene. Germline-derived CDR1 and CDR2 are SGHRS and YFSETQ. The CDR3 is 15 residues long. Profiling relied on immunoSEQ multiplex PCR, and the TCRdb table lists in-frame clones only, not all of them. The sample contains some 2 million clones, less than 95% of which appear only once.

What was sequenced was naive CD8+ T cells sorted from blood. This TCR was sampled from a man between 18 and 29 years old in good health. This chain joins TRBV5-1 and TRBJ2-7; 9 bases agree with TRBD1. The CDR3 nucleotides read TGCGCCAGCAGCCCCGACAGGGGGACGGCCTACGAGCAGTACTTC. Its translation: CASSPDRGTAYEQYF.